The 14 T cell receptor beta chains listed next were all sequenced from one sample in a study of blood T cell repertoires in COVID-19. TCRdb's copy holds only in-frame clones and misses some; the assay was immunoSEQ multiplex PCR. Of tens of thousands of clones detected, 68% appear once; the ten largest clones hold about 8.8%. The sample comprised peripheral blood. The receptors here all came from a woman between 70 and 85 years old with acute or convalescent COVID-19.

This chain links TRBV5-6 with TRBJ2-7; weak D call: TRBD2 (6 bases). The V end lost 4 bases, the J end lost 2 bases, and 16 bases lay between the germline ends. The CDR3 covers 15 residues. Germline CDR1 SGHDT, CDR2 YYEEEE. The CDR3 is CASSRPGLLTYEQYF. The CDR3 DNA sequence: TGTGCCAGCAGCCGGCCGGGACTGCTAACCTACGAGCAGTACTTC.

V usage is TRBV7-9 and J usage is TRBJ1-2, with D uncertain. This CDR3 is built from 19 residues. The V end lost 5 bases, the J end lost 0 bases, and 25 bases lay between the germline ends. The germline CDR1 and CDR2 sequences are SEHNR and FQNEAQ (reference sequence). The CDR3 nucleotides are TGTGCCAGCAGCCACCCCCCCAGAGCTAGTGATCTCCCTAACTATGGCTACACCTTC. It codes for CASSHPPRASDLPNYGYTF.

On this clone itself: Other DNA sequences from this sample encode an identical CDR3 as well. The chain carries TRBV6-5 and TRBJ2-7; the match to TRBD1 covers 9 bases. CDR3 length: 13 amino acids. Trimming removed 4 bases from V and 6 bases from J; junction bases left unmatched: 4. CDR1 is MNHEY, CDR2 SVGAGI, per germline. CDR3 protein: CASSSGQGAEQYF. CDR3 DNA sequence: TGTGCCAGCAGTTCGGGACAGGGTGCCGAGCAGTACTTC.

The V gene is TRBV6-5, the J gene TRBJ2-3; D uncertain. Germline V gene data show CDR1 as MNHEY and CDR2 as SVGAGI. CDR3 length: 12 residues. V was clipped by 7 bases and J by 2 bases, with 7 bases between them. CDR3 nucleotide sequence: TGTGCCAGCACGCAGTACACAGATACGCAGTATTTT. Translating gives CASTQYTDTQYF.

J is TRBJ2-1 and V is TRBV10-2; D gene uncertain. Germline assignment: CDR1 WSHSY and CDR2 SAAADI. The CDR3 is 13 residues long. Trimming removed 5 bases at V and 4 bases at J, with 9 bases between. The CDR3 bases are TGCGCCAGCAGTCCGTCCCGGTACAATGAGCAGTTCTTC. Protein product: CASSPSRYNEQFF.

The CDR3: CAISGDTAGVRTDTQYF. The CDR3 DNA reads as TGTGCCATCAGTGGAGACACAGCGGGAGTTCGGACAGATACGCAGTATTTT. The V call is TRBV10-3, the J call TRBJ2-3; 8 bases match TRBD2. The CDR3 consists of 17 residues. Germline lookup yields CDR1 ENHRY and CDR2 SYGVKD. The ends lost 4 bases at V and 3 bases at J; junction bases unmatched: 12.

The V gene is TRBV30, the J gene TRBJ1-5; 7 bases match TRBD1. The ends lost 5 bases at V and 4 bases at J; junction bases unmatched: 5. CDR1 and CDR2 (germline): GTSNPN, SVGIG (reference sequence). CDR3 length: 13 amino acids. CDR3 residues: CAWAGQENQPQHF. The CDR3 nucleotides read TGTGCCTGGGCTGGACAGGAAAATCAGCCCCAGCATTTT.

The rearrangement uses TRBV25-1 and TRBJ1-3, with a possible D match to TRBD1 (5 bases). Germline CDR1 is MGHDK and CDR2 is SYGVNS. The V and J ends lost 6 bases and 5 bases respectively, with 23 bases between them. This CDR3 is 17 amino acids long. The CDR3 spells CASRPSPGRDGRNTIYF. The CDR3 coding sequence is TGTGCCAGCAGACCATCGCCGGGGCGGGATGGGAGAAACACCATATATTTT.

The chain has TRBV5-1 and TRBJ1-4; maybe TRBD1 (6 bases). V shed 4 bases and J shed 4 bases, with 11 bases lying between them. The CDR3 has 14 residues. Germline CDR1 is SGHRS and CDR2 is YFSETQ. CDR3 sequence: CASSLEGVNEKLFF. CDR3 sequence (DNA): TGCGCCAGCAGCCTTGAGGGGGTTAATGAAAAACTGTTTTTT.

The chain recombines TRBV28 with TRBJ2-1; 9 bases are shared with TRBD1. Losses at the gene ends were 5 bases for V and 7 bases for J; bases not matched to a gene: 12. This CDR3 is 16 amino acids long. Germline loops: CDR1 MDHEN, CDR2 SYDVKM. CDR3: CASSPPGTGSRNEQFF. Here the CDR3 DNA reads TGTGCCAGCAGTCCCCCCGGGACAGGGAGTAGGAATGAGCAGTTCTTC. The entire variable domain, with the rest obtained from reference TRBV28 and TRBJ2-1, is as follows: DVKVTQSSRYLVKRTGEKVFLECVQDMDHENMFWYRQDPGLGLRLIYFSYDVKMKEKGDIPEGYSVSREKKERFSLILESASTNQTSMYLCASSPPGTGSRNEQFFGPGTRLTVL.

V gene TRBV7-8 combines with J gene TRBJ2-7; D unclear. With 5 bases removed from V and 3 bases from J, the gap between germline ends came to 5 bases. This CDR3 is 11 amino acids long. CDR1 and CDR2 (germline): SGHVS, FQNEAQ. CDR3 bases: TGTGCCAGCAGCCCCTTCTACGAGCAGTACTTC. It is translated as CASSPFYEQYF. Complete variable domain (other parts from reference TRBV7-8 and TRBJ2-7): GAGVSQSPRYKVAKRGQDVALRCDPISGHVSLFWYQQALGQGPEFLTYFQNEAQLDKSGLPSDRFFAERPEGSVSTLKIQRTQQEDSAVYLCASSPFYEQYFGPGTRLTVT.

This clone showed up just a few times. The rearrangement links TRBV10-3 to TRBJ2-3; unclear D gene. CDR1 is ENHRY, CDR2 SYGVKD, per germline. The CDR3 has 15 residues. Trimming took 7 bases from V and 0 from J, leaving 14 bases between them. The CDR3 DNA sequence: TGTGCCATCAAACAGTCCAAGGCCAGCACAGATACGCAGTATTTT. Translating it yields CAIKQSKASTDTQYF.

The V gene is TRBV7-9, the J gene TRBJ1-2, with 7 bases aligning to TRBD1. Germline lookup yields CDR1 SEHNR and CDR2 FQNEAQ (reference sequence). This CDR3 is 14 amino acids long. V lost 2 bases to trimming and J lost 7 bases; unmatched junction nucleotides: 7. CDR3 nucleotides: TGTGCCAGCAGCTTATTACAGGGGTACGGTGGCTACACCTTC. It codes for CASSLLQGYGGYTF.

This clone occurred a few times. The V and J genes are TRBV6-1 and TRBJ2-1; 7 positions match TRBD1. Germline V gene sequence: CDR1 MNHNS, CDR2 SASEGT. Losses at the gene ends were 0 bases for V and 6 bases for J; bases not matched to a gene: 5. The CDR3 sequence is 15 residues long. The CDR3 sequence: CASSEAADRPNEQFF. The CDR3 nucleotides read TGTGCCAGCAGTGAAGCTGCGGACAGGCCCAATGAGCAGTTCTTC.